The 2 T cell receptor beta chains below were found in one sample sequenced in a study of blood T cell repertoires in COVID-19. The data were produced by immunoSEQ multiplex PCR, yet TCRdb's version contains in-frame clones alone and is incomplete. The sample consists of around 57,000 clones, 85% to 95% of them appearing once. Sequenced material: peripheral blood. Receptor source: a man aged 45-65 years with acute or convalescent COVID-19.

The J gene is TRBJ2-2, the V gene TRBV27, with 13 positions matching TRBD2. Germline V gene data show CDR1 as MNHEY and CDR2 as SMNVEV (reference sequence). This CDR3 is built from 19 residues. J was trimmed by 3 bases and V by 6 bases; bases with no gene match: 13. DNA of the CDR3: TGTGCCAGCAGCCACCGGCGGACTAGCGGGAGAGGGTACACCGGGGAGCTGTTTTTT. Its protein is CASSHRRTSGRGYTGELFF.

This sequence joins TRBV6-5 and TRBJ2-7; a weak D match, TRBD2 (5 bases). This CDR3 spans 13 amino acids. CDR1 is MNHEY, CDR2 SVGAGI, per germline. Trimming took 7 bases from V and 6 from J, leaving 16 bases between them. Written as DNA, the CDR3 is TGTGCCAGCACATCCCGGAGCGGCATCGAGCAGTACTTC. Protein sequence: CASTSRSGIEQYF.